These 25 T cell receptor beta chains came from one sample sequenced in a study of cytomegalovirus exposure and HLA in healthy donors. PCR primers comprised 60 Vbeta and 13 Jbeta primers. The repertoire was sequenced with immunoSEQ multiplex PCR; TCRdb's copy has only in-frame clones and lacks some. The sample gives under 150,000 clones, around 75% of which show up once; roughly 1.6% is in the top ten. Sequenced material: PBMCs. Receptors were obtained from a woman younger than 35 in good health and CMV-seronegative.

The chain is built from TRBV27 and TRBJ2-3; 8 bases map to TRBD2. CDR1 and CDR2 from the germline V gene are MNHEY and SMNVEV (reference sequence). This CDR3 contains 17 residues. The J segment lost 2 bases and the V segment lost 5 bases, leaving 12 bases of the junction unmatched. The CDR3 sequence is CASSPPGGVPFTDTQYF. The CDR3 DNA reads TGTGCCAGCAGTCCCCCCGGGGGGGTCCCCTTCACAGATACGCAGTATTTT.

The chain uses TRBV6-1 and TRBJ2-4, with a possible D match to TRBD1 (6 bases). The CDR3 spans 14 residues. V lost 7 bases to trimming and J lost 2 bases, with 12 bases between them. Germline V gene lookup returns CDR1 MNHNS and CDR2 SASEGT. CDR3 loop: CASKIQGPKNIQYF. The CDR3 nucleotides are TGTGCCAGCAAGATACAGGGCCCCAAAAACATTCAGTACTTC.

The V call is TRBV6-1, the J call TRBJ2-7; D might be TRBD2 (5 bases). The V gene's germline CDR1 is MNHNS and CDR2 SASEGT. This CDR3 is 15 amino acids long. V was cut by 2 bases and J by 6 bases, with 17 bases left in between. For the CDR3, the DNA is TGTGCCAGCAGTGAAATCGGCGGACTCCTCGGCGAGCAGTACTTC. It yields the protein CASSEIGGLLGEQYF.

This chain joins TRBV7-9 and TRBJ2-2; 9 bases are shared with TRBD1. Germline V gene data show CDR1 as SEHNR and CDR2 as FQNEAQ (reference sequence). This CDR3 has 18 amino acids. V lost 5 bases and J lost 1; bases outside the gene matches: 11. In DNA, the CDR3 is TGTGCCAGCAGCCCGCGGGGCCGGGGACAGGGGAACACCGGGGAGCTGTTTTTT. Its translation: CASSPRGRGQGNTGELFF.

This clone showed up just once. The chain links TRBV6-5 to TRBJ1-3; tentative D call: TRBD1 (5 bases). The CDR3 length is 16 residues. CDR1 and CDR2 from the germline V gene are MNHEY and SVGAGI. V lost 1 base and J 0 bases, leaving 10 bases between the germline ends. CDR3 nucleotide sequence: TGTGCCAGCAGTTACTTGCGGGACCGCTCTGGAAACACCATATATTTT. This codes for CASSYLRDRSGNTIYF.

This clone was observed a handful of times. Lacking the conserved final phenylalanine or tryptophan, this CDR3 likely reflects a read error. The CDR3 spells CASSLEGAANTGELFV. The CDR3, as DNA: TGTGCCAGCAGCTTAGAAGGAGCCGCGAACACCGGGGAGCTGTTTGTT. V usage is TRBV11-2 and J usage is TRBJ2-2; no clear D. V dropped 0 bases and J dropped 0 bases, with 8 bases sitting between them. CDR1 SGHAT and CDR2 FQNNGV come from the germline V gene. The CDR3 has 16 amino acids.

J is TRBJ1-4 and V is TRBV6-1; a weak D match, TRBD1 (6 bases). The germline V gene encodes CDR1 MNHNS and CDR2 SASEGT. This CDR3 contains 15 residues. The V gene lost 5 bases and the J gene lost 7 bases, with 17 bases spanning the gap. The CDR3 here is CASSIRDTSGEKLFF. The CDR3, as DNA: TGTGCCAGCAGTATTCGGGACACCTCGGGTGAAAAACTGTTTTTT.

This rearrangement joins TRBV27 to TRBJ1-2; D call uncertain. Germline V gene lookup returns CDR1 MNHEY and CDR2 SMNVEV (reference sequence). Deletions cut 6 bases from V and 5 bases from J, with 16 bases between. The CDR3 is 14 residues long. CDR3 in DNA: TGTGCCAGCAGCCCCTCCGGGTTCGATTATGGCTACACCTTC. Residues: CASSPSGFDYGYTF.

The rearrangement joins TRBV10-3 to TRBJ2-3; 8 positions agree with TRBD2. V trimming: 9 bases; J trimming: 4 bases; junction bases outside the gene matches: 6. CDR1 and CDR2 from the germline V gene are ENHRY and SYGVKD. The length of the CDR3 is 13 residues. The CDR3 protein is CAIGTSGADTQYF. In DNA form, the CDR3 reads TGTGCCATTGGGACTAGTGGAGCAGATACGCAGTATTTT.

This chain joins TRBV28 and TRBJ1-2; TRBD1 might be the D (6 bases). Trimming stripped 5 bases from V and 4 bases from J, with 14 bases between. The CDR3 contains 14 residues. Germline-derived CDR1 and CDR2 are MDHEN and SYDVKM. CDR3 sequence reads: CASSGGGRGYGYTF. CDR3 bases: TGTGCCAGCAGTGGAGGGGGGAGGGGCTATGGCTACACCTTC.

The rearrangement uses TRBV2 and TRBJ2-7, with TRBD2 as a possible D gene (6 bases). The CDR3 runs 13 residues. Germline V lookup: CDR1 SNHLY, CDR2 FYNNEI. V gave up 8 bases and J gave up 3 bases, with 14 bases separating them. This CDR3 is CASGRGNNYEQYF. The CDR3 region has the DNA TGTGCCAGCGGCCGGGGGAACAACTACGAGCAGTACTTC. Based on the CDR3 plus reference TRBV2 and TRBJ2-7, the full variable domain is EPEVTQTPSHQVTQMGQEVILRCVPISNHLYFYWYRQILGQKVEFLVSFYNNEISEKSEIFDDQFSVERPDGSNFTLKIRSTKLEDSAMYFCASGRGNNYEQYFGPGTRLTVT.

This clone turned up a few times. DNA for the CDR3: TGTGCCTGGAGTGTATCGGGGGCCGGGGAGCTGTTTTTT. This translates into CAWSVSGAGELFF. The rearrangement uses TRBV30 and TRBJ2-2; tentative D call: TRBD2 (6 bases). Germline CDR1 and CDR2: GTSNPN and SVGIG (reference sequence). The CDR3 runs 13 residues. V lost 0 bases, J lost 6 bases, and 8 bases lay in between.

The chain links TRBV7-6 to TRBJ1-1; 8 bases fit TRBD1. J gave up 6 bases and V 1 base, and 4 bases lay outside the gene matches. The CDR3 is made up of 14 amino acids. The germline V gene encodes CDR1 SGHVS and CDR2 FNYEAQ. CDR3 protein: CASSLGTGSAEAFF. For the CDR3, the DNA is TGTGCCAGCAGCTTAGGGACAGGGTCGGCTGAAGCTTTCTTT.

V and J are TRBV12-5 and TRBJ1-1; D call uncertain. Germline lookup yields CDR1 LGHNT and CDR2 FRNRAP. Trimming shortened V by 1 base and J by 11 bases, and 11 bases separated the two germline ends. The CDR3 extends over 12 amino acids. The CDR3 coding sequence is TGTGCTAGTGGTTTGGAGTACAAGTATGCTTTCTTT. It is translated as CASGLEYKYAFF.

V usage is TRBV6-4 and J usage is TRBJ2-1, with D tentatively TRBD2 (6 bases). CDR1 and CDR2 from the germline V gene are MRHNA and SNTAGT. The CDR3 sequence is 15 residues long. V lost 3 bases and J 0 bases, leaving 9 bases between the germline ends. The CDR3, as DNA: TGTGCCAGCAGTGAAGCGGGCAACTCCTACAATGAGCAGTTCTTC. This codes for CASSEAGNSYNEQFF.

The chain has TRBV2 and TRBJ1-6; D ambiguous. Trimming shortened V by 1 base and J by 5 bases, and 9 bases separated the two germline ends. The CDR3 consists of 15 residues. Germline CDR1 reads SNHLY; CDR2 reads FYNNEI. This chain's CDR3 is CASSEVLRDNSPLHF. The CDR3 nucleotides are TGTGCCAGCAGTGAAGTCCTGAGAGATAATTCACCCCTCCACTTT.

This sequence joins TRBV5-4 and TRBJ2-2; no firm D call. Germline V gene lookup returns CDR1 SGHNT and CDR2 YYREEE (reference sequence). This CDR3 region has 13 residues. The V and J ends lost 5 bases and 2 bases respectively, with 7 bases between them. The CDR3 here is CASSPSNTGELFF. The DNA for the CDR3 is TGTGCCAGCAGTCCCTCCAACACCGGGGAGCTGTTTTTT.

A remark on this clone: The same CDR3 can be traced to other DNA sequences in this sample. The gene calls are TRBV5-1 and TRBJ2-7; 10 nucleotides agree with TRBD1. The V gene end was trimmed by 1 base and the J gene end by 3 bases; junction bases not matched to a gene: 4. The CDR3 covers 15 residues. Germline V gene sequence: CDR1 SGHRS, CDR2 YFSETQ. In DNA, the CDR3 is TGCGCCAGCAGCTTGCTGGGACAGGGGAACTACGAGCAGTACTTC. It encodes CASSLLGQGNYEQYF.

The chain links TRBV5-1 to TRBJ2-3, with TRBD2 as a possible D gene (6 bases). Trimming stripped 3 bases from V and 1 base from J, with 12 bases between. Germline CDR1 SGHRS, CDR2 YFSETQ. The CDR3 totals 15 residues. The chain's CDR3 is CASSYRLGGTDTQYF. The CDR3 DNA follows: TGCGCCAGCAGCTACCGACTAGGCGGCACAGATACGCAGTATTTT.

The chain uses TRBV13 and TRBJ1-1; D may be TRBD1 (5 bases). CDR3 length: 16 amino acids. Germline V lookup: CDR1 PRHDT, CDR2 FYEKMQ (reference sequence). The ends were cut back, 4 bases at V and 1 base at J, with 16 bases in the middle. The CDR3 sequence: CASSSPGDLGNTEAFF. For the CDR3, the DNA is TGTGCCAGCAGCTCTCCGGGGGATCTGGGGAACACTGAAGCTTTCTTT.

The V and J genes are TRBV19 and TRBJ1-1; the match to TRBD1 covers 10 bases. Trimming at V came to 3 bases and at J to 5 bases, leaving 6 bases not matched to a gene. This CDR3 contains 15 residues. Germline CDR1 LNHDA, CDR2 SQIVND (reference sequence). CDR3 nucleotide sequence: TGTGCCAGTAGTATCGGGACAGGGGTATGGACTGAAGCTTTCTTT. Its protein is CASSIGTGVWTEAFF.

The rearrangement links TRBV29-1 to TRBJ2-7; TRBD1 might be the D (6 bases). The CDR3 runs to 13 residues. Germline CDR1 SQVTM, CDR2 ANQGSEA. Deletions cut 4 bases from V and 6 bases from J, with 16 bases between. This CDR3 reads CSVGGSRGVEQYF. The DNA of the CDR3 is TGCAGCGTTGGTGGATCCAGGGGCGTCGAGCAGTACTTC.

Notes on this clone: The same CDR3 is also encoded by other DNA sequences in this sample. The genes are TRBV5-1 and TRBJ1-1; possible D gene TRBD1, 5 bases. The germline V gene has CDR1 SGHRS and CDR2 YFSETQ. V was cut by 4 bases and J by 4 bases, with 17 bases left in between. The CDR3 spans 15 residues. The CDR3 sequence is CASSLVGRGSTEAFF. The CDR3 DNA reads TGCGCCAGCAGCCTCGTGGGGCGCGGGAGCACTGAAGCTTTCTTT.

Regarding this clone: Other DNA sequences from this sample encode an identical CDR3 as well. CDR3: CAWRGDRDSYEQYF. For the CDR3, the DNA is TGTGCCTGGAGGGGTGACAGGGACTCCTACGAGCAGTACTTC. This chain links TRBV30 with TRBJ2-7; 7 bases match TRBD1. J lost 0 bases, V lost 3 bases, and 5 bases had no gene match. The CDR3 runs 14 residues. The germline gives CDR1 GTSNPN, CDR2 SVGIG (reference sequence). Variable domain in full (rest from reference TRBV30 and TRBJ2-7): SQTIHQWPATLVQPVGSPLSLECTVEGTSNPNLYWYRQAAGRGLQLLFYSVGIGQISSEVPQNLSASRPQDRQFILSSKKLLLSDSGFYLCAWRGDRDSYEQYFGPGTRLTVT.

The genes are TRBV6-6 and TRBJ2-1, with D unclear. Germline V gives CDR1 MNHNY, CDR2 SVGAGI (reference sequence). The V and J ends lost 4 bases and 8 bases respectively, with 9 bases between them. The CDR3 is 12 amino acids. The DNA of the CDR3 is TGTGCCAGCAGTTTTCCAGGCTATGAGCAGTTCTTC. As protein: CASSFPGYEQFF.